This TCR beta chain stems from a study of T cells in Graves' hyperthyroidism and ophthalmopathy. General study points: It was a median approximately 7.1 months before onset that the model predicted ophthalmopathy.

This clonotype has a count of ten or more. The antigen is unknown. RNA transcripts were the template for amplifying TCR beta CDR3 regions. The TCR CDR3 was amplified in a first-round RT-PCR using the HTBI primer set. A single record per CDR3 protein comes from TCRdb applying MiXCR to the multiplex PCR reads. The sample consists of 200,000 to 250,000 distinct CDR3 sequences, about 16% of them appearing once. The sequenced material came from blood. The TCR was taken from a woman between 18 and 30 years old with Graves' ophthalmopathy.

CDR3 region: CSVPGTAQETQYF. DNA for the CDR3: TGCAGCGTTCCCGGGACAGCCCAAGAGACCCAGTACTTC. The genes are TRBV29-1 and TRBJ2-5; 7 nucleotides agree with TRBD1. J lost 1 base, V lost 5 bases, and 4 bases had no gene match. CDR3 length equals 13 residues. CDR1 is SQVTM, CDR2 ANQGSEA, per germline.